These 19 T cell receptor beta chains came from one sample sequenced in a study of T cells expressing NK-cell markers. TCRdb processed the 5' RACE reads again and assigns one entry to each CDR3 protein, with no DNA. Its table lists about 440,000 distinct CDR3 sequences. Input material: blood T cells: a sorted CD56 or NKG2C T cell subset, CD4+ or CD8+ T cells, or bulk PBMC T cells (not recorded which). The receptors stem from a woman aged 18-69 years in good health.

The chain is built from TRBV27 and TRBJ2-1; TCRdb designates TRBD2, a call that cannot be tested without DNA. The CDR3 extends over 16 amino acids. CDR1 and CDR2 (germline): MNHEY, SMNVEV (reference sequence). The CDR3 reads CASSLLGLAESHEQFF.

The chain joins TRBV7-6 to TRBJ1-5; TCRdb gives TRBD1 as the D gene, but with no DNA this cannot be confirmed. The CDR3 sequence is 16 residues long. CDR1 and CDR2 from the germline V gene are SGHVS and FNYEAQ. The CDR3 reads CASSRDGNYGNQPQHF. Variable domain in full (rest from reference TRBV7-6 and TRBJ1-5): GAGVSQSPRYKVTKRGQDVALRCDPISGHVSLYWYRQALGQGPEFLTYFNYEAQQDKSGLPNDRFSAERPEGSISTLTIQRTEQRDSAMYRCASSRDGNYGNQPQHFGDGTRLSIL.

This chain connects TRBV15 to TRBJ2-2; lacking DNA, the TRBD2 call made by TCRdb goes unchecked. The CDR3 runs 16 residues. From germline, CDR1 is LNHNV and CDR2 YYDKDF (reference sequence). CDR3 sequence: CATSRDLIAAGGELFF. Complete variable domain (other parts from reference TRBV15 and TRBJ2-2): DAMVIQNPRYQVTQFGKPVTLSCSQTLNHNVMYWYQQKSSQAPKLLFHYYDKDFNNEADTPDNFQSRRPNTSFCFLDIRSPGLGDTAMYLCATSRDLIAAGGELFFGEGSRLTVL.

The chain uses TRBV5-1 and TRBJ1-6. The CDR3 extends over 16 amino acids. CDR1 is SGHRS, CDR2 YFSETQ, per germline. This CDR3 reads CASRKDSGTYNSPLHF. Complete variable domain (other parts from reference TRBV5-1 and TRBJ1-6): KAGVTQTPRYLIKTRGQQVTLSCSPISGHRSVSWYQQTPGQGLQFLFEYFSETQRNKGNFPGRFSGRQFSNSRSEMNVSTLELGDSALYLCASRKDSGTYNSPLHFGNGTRLTVT.

This chain connects TRBV12-5 to TRBJ2-1; TCRdb's D call of TRBD2 is untestable without DNA. Germline CDR1 LGHNT, CDR2 FRNRAP. The CDR3 is 13 amino acids. CDR3 sequence reads: CAGRHRLYNEQFF.

The rearrangement links TRBV28 to TRBJ1-2; TCRdb proposes TRBD1, but this gene call is untestable without DNA. CDR1 and CDR2 from the germline V gene are MDHEN and SYDVKM. The CDR3 is 15 residues long. CDR3 region: CASSLTPGNLYGYTF.

V and J are TRBV12-3 or TRBV12-4 and TRBJ2-7; TCRdb designates TRBD2, a call that cannot be tested without DNA. The CDR3 sequence is 13 residues long. The CDR3 is CASSFSGPREQYF.

The chain combines TRBV19 with TRBJ2-1; TCRdb reports TRBD1, a call that lacks DNA to check it against. The CDR3 loop spans 14 amino acids. Germline loops: CDR1 LNHDA, CDR2 SQIVND (reference sequence). CDR3 sequence: CASSPRQGTGEQFF.

V and J are TRBV4-3 and TRBJ2-1; as DNA is missing, the TRBD2 call by TCRdb cannot be tested. This CDR3 is built from 16 residues. CDR1 and CDR2 from the germline V gene are LGHNA and YSLEER. The CDR3 region is CASSQVAGALYNEQFF.

The CDR3 here is CASSQVTGYNEQFF. V usage is TRBV3-1 and J usage is TRBJ2-1; the D gene TCRdb calls, TRBD1, cannot be checked with no DNA. This CDR3 contains 14 residues. The germline V gene has CDR1 LGHDT and CDR2 YNNKEL (reference sequence).

The CDR3: CASSPPPGQSSYNSPLHF. This rearrangement joins TRBV27 to TRBJ1-6; TCRdb designates TRBD1, a call that cannot be tested without DNA. Germline CDR1 reads MNHEY; CDR2 reads SMNVEV (reference sequence). The CDR3 spans 18 residues.

The rearrangement joins TRBV30 to TRBJ2-7; there is no DNA to check the TCRdb D call of TRBD2. The germline gives CDR1 GTSNPN, CDR2 SVGIG (reference sequence). CDR3 size: 14 residues. CDR3 sequence: CAWSGQGRTYEQYF. Looking up the rest from reference TRBV30 and TRBJ2-7 gives the full variable domain: SQTIHQWPATLVQPVGSPLSLECTVEGTSNPNLYWYRQAAGRGLQLLFYSVGIGQISSEVPQNLSASRPQDRQFILSSKKLLLSDSGFYLCAWSGQGRTYEQYFGPGTRLTVT.

The chain uses TRBV25-1 and TRBJ1-4; no DNA is available, so the TRBD1 call from TCRdb remains unchecked. CDR1 is MGHDK and CDR2 is SYGVNS in the germline V gene. The CDR3 extends over 15 amino acids. The CDR3 here is CASSPWGGENEKLFF.

The genes are TRBV19 and TRBJ1-1. The CDR3 consists of 16 residues. CDR1 is LNHDA and CDR2 is SQIVND in the germline V gene (reference sequence). The CDR3 region is CASSIASVWVGTEAFF.

This chain connects TRBV7-2 to TRBJ2-7; TCRdb's assignment of TRBD1 cannot be checked, as there is no DNA. Germline V gives CDR1 SGHTA, CDR2 FQGNSA. The CDR3 has 16 residues. The CDR3 reads CASSLAGTGGRYEQYF.

The gene calls are TRBV28 and TRBJ2-2; TCRdb gives TRBD1 as the D gene, but with no DNA this cannot be confirmed. Germline CDR1 and CDR2: MDHEN and SYDVKM. The CDR3 has 16 residues. The CDR3 is CASSRRGQTNTGELFF.

The CDR3 region is CASSSLLRDEQYF. This chain uses TRBV28 with TRBJ2-7; TCRdb reports TRBD2, a call that lacks DNA to check it against. Looked up from germline, CDR1 is MDHEN and CDR2 is SYDVKM. The CDR3 totals 13 residues.

This chain links TRBV20-1 with TRBJ2-3; lacking DNA, the TRBD1 call made by TCRdb goes unchecked. The germline gives CDR1 DFQATT, CDR2 SNEGSKA (reference sequence). The CDR3 contains 14 residues. The CDR3 reads CSARDRQGRNTQYF.

The chain combines TRBV20-1 with TRBJ2-1; TCRdb picks TRBD2, but there is no DNA to check that call. This CDR3 comprises 14 residues. Germline CDR1 reads DFQATT; CDR2 reads SNEGSKA (reference sequence). CDR3 sequence: CSASRAGRSDEQFF.